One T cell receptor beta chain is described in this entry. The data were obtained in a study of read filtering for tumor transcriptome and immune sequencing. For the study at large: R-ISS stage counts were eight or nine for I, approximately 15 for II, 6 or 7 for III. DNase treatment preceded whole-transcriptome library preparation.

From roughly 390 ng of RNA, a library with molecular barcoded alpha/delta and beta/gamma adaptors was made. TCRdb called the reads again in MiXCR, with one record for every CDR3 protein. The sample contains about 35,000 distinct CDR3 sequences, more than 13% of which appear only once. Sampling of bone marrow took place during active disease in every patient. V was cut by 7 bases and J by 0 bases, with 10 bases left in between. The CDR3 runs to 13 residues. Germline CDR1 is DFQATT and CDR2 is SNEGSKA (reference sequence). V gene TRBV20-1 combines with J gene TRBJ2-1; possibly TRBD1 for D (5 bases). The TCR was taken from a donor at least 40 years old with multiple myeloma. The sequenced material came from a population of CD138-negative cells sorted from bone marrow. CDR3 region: CSVAQVSYNEQFF. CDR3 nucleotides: TGCAGTGTTGCACAGGTCTCCTACAATGAGCAGTTCTTC.